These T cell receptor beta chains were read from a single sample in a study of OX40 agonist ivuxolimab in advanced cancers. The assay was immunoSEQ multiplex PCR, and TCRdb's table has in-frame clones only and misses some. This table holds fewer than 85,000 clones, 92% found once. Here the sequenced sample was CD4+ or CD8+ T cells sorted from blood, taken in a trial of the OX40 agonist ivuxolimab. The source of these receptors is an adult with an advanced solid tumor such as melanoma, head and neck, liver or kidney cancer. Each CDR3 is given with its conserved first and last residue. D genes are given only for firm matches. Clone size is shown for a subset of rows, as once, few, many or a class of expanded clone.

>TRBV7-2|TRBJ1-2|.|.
TGTGCCAGCAGCTTAGAGGCGGTAACGAACTATGGCTACACCTTC
CASSLEAVTNYGYTF
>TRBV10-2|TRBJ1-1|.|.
TGCGCCAGCAGTGAATCTTACACTGAAGCTTTCTTT
CASSESYTEAFF
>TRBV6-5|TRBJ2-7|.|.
TGTGCCAGCAGTTACTCCAGGGCAGGCGCTTTAGGCGAGCAGTACTTC
CASSYSRAGALGEQYF
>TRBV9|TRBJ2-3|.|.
TGTGCCAGCAGCGTAGGGGCGGGGGCCGCCACAGATACGCAGTATTTT
CASSVGAGAATDTQYF
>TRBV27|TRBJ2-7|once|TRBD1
TGTGCCAGCAGTCCCACAGGGGGTGCCTTCTACGAGCAGTACTTC
CASSPTGGAFYEQYF
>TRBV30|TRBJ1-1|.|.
TGTGCCTGGGCCTCGTATGAAGCTTTCTTT
CAWASYEAFF
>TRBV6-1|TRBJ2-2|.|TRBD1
TGTGCCAGATCGACAGGGGACACCGGGGAGCTGTTTTTT
CARSTGDTGELFF
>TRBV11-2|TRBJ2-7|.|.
TGTGCCAGCAGCTTAACAGGGATCGACTCCTACGAGCAGTACTTC
CASSLTGIDSYEQYF
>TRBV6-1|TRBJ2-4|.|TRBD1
TGTGCCATCTCGACCGGGACAGGGGTGTATAATCAGTACTTC
CAISTGTGVYNQYF
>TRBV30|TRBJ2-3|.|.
TGTGCCTGGAGTGTACTCGTGGATACGCAGTATTTT
CAWSVLVDTQYF
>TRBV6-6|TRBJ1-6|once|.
TGTGCCAGCAGTTCCGACGATGCGGGCTCACCCCTCCACTTT
CASSSDDAGSPLHF
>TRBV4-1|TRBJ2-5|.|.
TGCGCCAGCGGCCGCTTGGGGGACGGGGAGACCCAGTACTTC
CASGRLGDGETQYF
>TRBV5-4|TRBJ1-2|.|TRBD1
TGTGCCAGCAGCTTGAGACTTGGACAGGGGTTTAGCTATGGCTACACCTTC
CASSLRLGQGFSYGYTF
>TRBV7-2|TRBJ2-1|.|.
TGTGCCAGCAGCTGGACAGTACCCAATGAGCAGTTCTTC
CASSWTVPNEQFF
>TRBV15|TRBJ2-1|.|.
TGTGCCGCCAGCTACAACAGGGGGGGCTACAATGAGCAGTTCTTC
CAASYNRGGYNEQFF
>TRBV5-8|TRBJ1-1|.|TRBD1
TGTGCCAGCAGCTTGCCACCCCAGGGGGGTATGAACACTGAAGCTTTCTTT
CASSLPPQGGMNTEAFF
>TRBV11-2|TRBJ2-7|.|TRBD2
TGTGCCAGCAGCTTTAACCCCATAGCGGGGGGGCGGTCCTACGAGCAGTACTTC
CASSFNPIAGGRSYEQYF
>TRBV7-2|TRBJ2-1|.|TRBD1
TGTGCCAGCAGCCCTTCCTTCGGGACAGGGATTGAGCAGTTCTTC
CASSPSFGTGIEQFF